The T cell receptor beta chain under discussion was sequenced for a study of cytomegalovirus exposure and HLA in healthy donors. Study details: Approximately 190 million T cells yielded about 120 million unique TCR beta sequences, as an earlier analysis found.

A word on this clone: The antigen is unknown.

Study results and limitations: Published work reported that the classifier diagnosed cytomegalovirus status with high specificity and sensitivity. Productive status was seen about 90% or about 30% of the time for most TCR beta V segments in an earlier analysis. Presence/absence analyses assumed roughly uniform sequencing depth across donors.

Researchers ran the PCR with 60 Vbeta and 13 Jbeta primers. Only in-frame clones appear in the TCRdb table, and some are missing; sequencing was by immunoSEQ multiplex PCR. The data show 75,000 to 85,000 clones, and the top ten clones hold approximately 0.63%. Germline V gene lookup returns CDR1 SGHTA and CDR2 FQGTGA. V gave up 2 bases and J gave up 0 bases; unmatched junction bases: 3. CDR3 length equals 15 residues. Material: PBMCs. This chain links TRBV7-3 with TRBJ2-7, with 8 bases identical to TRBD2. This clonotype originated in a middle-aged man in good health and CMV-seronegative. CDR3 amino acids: CASSLAGGSSYEQYF. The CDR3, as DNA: TGTGCCAGCAGCTTAGCGGGGGGCAGCTCCTACGAGCAGTACTTC.